The 25 T cell receptor beta chains presented below share a single source sample, sequenced in a study of response to subunit inactivated influenza vaccine. TCRdb analysed the RT-PCR reads with MiXCR anew, one entry per CDR3 protein. The sample has hundreds of thousands of distinct CDR3 sequences, 20% to 25% seen once. The sequencing used PBMCs from blood, collected around 22 months after vaccination. The origin of the receptors is a man in his fifties or sixties who received an inactivated influenza vaccine.

V gene TRBV28 combines with J gene TRBJ2-1, with 8 nucleotides matching TRBD2. The V segment lost 5 bases and the J segment 7 bases; nucleotides outside the gene matches: 10. There are 15 residues in the CDR3. CDR1 and CDR2 (germline): MDHEN, SYDVKM. CDR3 DNA sequence: TGTGCCAGCAGTCCCCGGGGGGGCCGGTTGAATGAGCAGTTCTTC. Translating it yields CASSPRGGRLNEQFF.

There are a few counts of this clonotype. The rearrangement links TRBV5-8 to TRBJ1-2; weak D call: TRBD1 (5 bases). V was pared by 1 base and J by 4 bases, with 14 bases between. There are 15 residues in the CDR3. From germline, CDR1 is SGHTS and CDR2 YDEGEE. The chain's CDR3 is CASSLRGPQGYGYTF. The CDR3, as DNA: TGTGCCAGCAGCTTGCGAGGACCCCAGGGCTATGGCTACACCTTC. Full variable domain (rest looked up from reference TRBV5-8 and TRBJ1-2): EAGVTQSPTHLIKTRGQQATLRCSPISGHTSVYWYQQALGLGLQFLLWYDEGEERNRGNFPPRFSGRQFPNYSSELNVNALELEDSALYLCASSLRGPQGYGYTFGSGTRLTVV.

The rearrangement links TRBV19 to TRBJ1-6, with a weak D call TRBD1 (6 bases). This CDR3 region has 14 residues. Trimming stripped 3 bases from V and 6 bases from J, with 9 bases between. Germline V gene data show CDR1 as LNHDA and CDR2 as SQIVND (reference sequence). The CDR3 protein is CASSILDSNSPLHF. The CDR3 region has the DNA TGTGCCAGTAGTATTTTGGACAGTAATTCACCCCTCCACTTT.

CDR3 in amino acids: CASRRSQRERDTQYF. CDR3 DNA sequence: TGTGCCAGCAGACGTTCCCAGCGGGAGAGAGATACGCAGTATTTT. The V and J genes are TRBV4-2 and TRBJ2-3, with 8 bases identical to TRBD2. Germline CDR1 reads LGHNA; CDR2 reads YNFKEQ. The CDR3 consists of 15 residues. V shed 6 bases and J 5 bases; nucleotides not matched to a gene: 10.

This clonotype was seen once. CDR3 bases: TGTGCCAGCACCAAGGGGCTAGCGTGGAATGAGCAGTTCTTC. It specifies CASTKGLAWNEQFF. The chain employs TRBV6-2 or TRBV6-3 and TRBJ2-1, with TRBD2 as a possible D gene (6 bases). The CDR3 is 14 amino acids. Looked up from germline, CDR1 is MNHEY and CDR2 is SVGEGT. With 7 bases removed from V and 7 bases from J, the gap between germline ends came to 17 bases.

This clonotype came up a few times. V usage is TRBV6-5 and J usage is TRBJ1-6, with 8 bases matching TRBD1. Per the germline V gene, CDR1 is MNHEY and CDR2 is SVGAGI. V gave up 0 bases and J gave up 5 bases; unmatched junction bases: 9. The CDR3 has 18 amino acids. CDR3 nucleotide sequence: TGTGCCAGCAGTTACTCGACTACAGGGACAGGAAATAATTCACCCCTCCACTTT. It codes for CASSYSTTGTGNNSPLHF.

Points on this clonotype: Possible read error: a much larger clone is one base away. The rearrangement uses TRBV6-1 and TRBJ1-4; no reliable D call. This CDR3 is built from 15 residues. V lost 6 bases and J lost 0, with 11 bases in between. Germline CDR1 and CDR2: MNHNS and SASEGT. CDR3 sequence reads: CASRRQPATNEKLFF. The DNA of the CDR3 is TGTGCCAGCAGAAGACAACCAGCAACTAATGAAAAACTGTTTTTT.

The chain couples TRBV5-5 to TRBJ1-5, with D possibly TRBD1 on 6 matching bases. The CDR3 is 15 residues long. Germline V gives CDR1 SGHKS, CDR2 YYEKEE (reference sequence). The V gene lost 2 bases and the J gene lost 3 bases, with 12 bases spanning the gap. As DNA, the CDR3 is TGTGCCAGCAGCTTTAGCGGGGACACCAATCAGCCCCAGCATTTT. Translated: CASSFSGDTNQPQHF.

This sequence joins TRBV12-3 or TRBV12-4 and TRBJ2-7; D gene uncertain. The CDR3 runs to 11 residues. V gave up 3 bases and J gave up 4 bases, with 4 bases separating them. CDR3 residues: CASSFNYEQYF. The CDR3 DNA reads as TGTGCCAGCAGTTTTAATTACGAGCAGTACTTC.

This clonotype showed up many times. This chain uses TRBV11-2 with TRBJ2-7; TRBD2 aligns across 10 bases. Trimming cost V 5 bases and J 7 bases; bases outside gene matches: 11. Germline V gene lookup returns CDR1 SGHAT and CDR2 FQNNGV. This CDR3 is 15 amino acids long. The CDR3 sequence is CASSIGASGSDEQYF. CDR3 DNA sequence: TGTGCCAGCAGCATAGGGGCTAGCGGGAGTGATGAGCAGTACTTC.

This clonotype was observed a handful of times. Relative to the germline gene, one junction end is altered; a read error may explain this. V is TRBV2 and J is TRBJ2-1; 10 bases line up with TRBD1. This CDR3 comprises 14 residues. The germline gives CDR1 SNHLY, CDR2 FYNNEI. The CDR3 spells CVSLDRGLNNEQFF. CDR3 sequence (DNA): TGTGTCAGCTTAGACAGGGGGCTGAACAATGAGCAGTTCTTC.

The chain couples TRBV7-2 to TRBJ1-5; weak D call: TRBD1 (6 bases). The CDR3 has 16 residues. V dropped 1 base and J dropped 1 base, with 11 bases sitting between them. Per the germline V gene, CDR1 is SGHTA and CDR2 is FQGNSA. The CDR3 DNA follows: TGTGCCAGCAGCTTAGAGGGGGGCGGGAGCAATCAGCCCCAGCATTTT. Amino acids: CASSLEGGGSNQPQHF. The entire variable domain, with the rest obtained from reference TRBV7-2 and TRBJ1-5, is as follows: GAGVSQSPSNKVTEKGKDVELRCDPISGHTALYWYRQSLGQGLEFLIYFQGNSAPDKSGLPSDRFSAERTGGSVSTLTIQRTQQEDSAVYLCASSLEGGGSNQPQHFGDGTRLSIL.

The rearrangement joins TRBV20-1 to TRBJ1-5; D gene unclear. Looked up from germline, CDR1 is DFQATT and CDR2 is SNEGSKA (reference sequence). This CDR3 has 16 residues. Between the trimmed V and J ends, which lost 7 bases and 2 bases, there was a span of 21 bases. The CDR3, as DNA: TGCAGTGTCACCCCTTTGGAAGGATTAGGCAATCAGCCCCAGCATTTT. This translates into CSVTPLEGLGNQPQHF.

This clonotype appeared a few times. The V gene is TRBV12-3 or TRBV12-4, the J gene TRBJ1-6; 7 bases match TRBD1. V trimming: 9 bases; J trimming: 7 bases; junction bases outside the gene matches: 9. The CDR3 length is 14 residues. The CDR3, as DNA: TGTGCCAGTAAAGAGGGGACAGCCAATTCACCCCTCCACTTT. Protein product: CASKEGTANSPLHF.

This clonotype has at least ten counts. V usage is TRBV2 and J usage is TRBJ2-5; TRBD1 matches 7 bases. This CDR3 spans 16 amino acids. V was clipped by 6 bases and J by 1 base; unmatched bases: 11. Germline loops: CDR1 SNHLY, CDR2 FYNNEI. The CDR3, as DNA: TGTGCCAGCAGCCGAACGACAGGGAATACCCAAGAGACCCAGTACTTC. Protein sequence: CASSRTTGNTQETQYF.

There are a few counts of this clonotype. The CDR3 loop reads CARKSSGANVLTF. For the CDR3, the DNA is TGTGCCAGAAAGTCTTCTGGGGCCAACGTCCTGACTTTC. This chain links TRBV2 with TRBJ2-6; D is undetermined. The CDR3 has 13 amino acids. The V gene's germline CDR1 is SNHLY and CDR2 FYNNEI. V was cut by 9 bases and J by 1 base, with 7 bases left in between.

The rearrangement links TRBV11-2 to TRBJ1-1, with a tentative D call TRBD1 (6 bases). Trimming cost V 5 bases and J 8 bases, with 15 bases left between them. This CDR3 has 13 residues. Germline CDR1 and CDR2: SGHAT and FQNNGV. The DNA of the CDR3 is TGTGCCAGCAGCCGCCGGGACAACCTCGAAGCTTTCTTT. This gives the protein CASSRRDNLEAFF.

The chain recombines TRBV20-1 with TRBJ2-1, with 11 bases lining up with TRBD1. Germline V gene data show CDR1 as DFQATT and CDR2 as SNEGSKA (reference sequence). There are 13 residues in the CDR3. The V gene end was trimmed by 1 base and the J gene end by 7 bases; junction bases not matched to a gene: 0. In DNA form, the CDR3 reads TGCAGTGCTAGAGGGGACAGGGGGAATGAGCAGTTCTTC. This gives the protein CSARGDRGNEQFF.

The rearrangement uses TRBV4-2 and TRBJ2-5; 15 bases agree with TRBD2. V was clipped by 6 bases and J by 4 bases; unmatched bases: 6. The CDR3 runs to 16 residues. Germline CDR1 LGHNA, CDR2 YNFKEQ. As DNA, the CDR3 is TGTGCCAGCAGTAGGGGACTAGCGGGGGGCGGAGAGACCCAGTACTTC. It codes for CASSRGLAGGGETQYF.

This rearrangement joins TRBV5-1 to TRBJ2-1, with D perhaps TRBD2 (5 bases). CDR3 length equals 15 residues. Per the germline V gene, CDR1 is SGHRS and CDR2 is YFSETQ. V gave up 3 bases and J gave up 0 bases, with 10 bases separating them. CDR3 residues: CASSYEGVSYNEQFF. In DNA, the CDR3 is TGCGCCAGCAGCTACGAGGGAGTCTCCTACAATGAGCAGTTCTTC.

The rearrangement links TRBV13 to TRBJ1-1; 7 positions match TRBD1. The CDR3 length is 13 residues. Losses at the gene ends were 4 bases for V and 5 bases for J; bases not matched to a gene: 4. Germline lookup yields CDR1 PRHDT and CDR2 FYEKMQ (reference sequence). In DNA, the CDR3 is TGTGCCAGCAGCTCCAGGGGGTATACTGAAGCTTTCTTT. Protein: CASSSRGYTEAFF. The complete variable domain, with remaining parts taken from reference TRBV13 and TRBJ1-1, reads AAGVIQSPRHLIKEKRETATLKCYPIPRHDTVYWYQQGPGQDPQFLISFYEKMQSDKGSIPDRFSAQQFSDYHSELNMSSLELGDSALYFCASSSRGYTEAFFGQGTRLTVV.

This clonotype was found once. V is TRBV29-1 and J is TRBJ2-5; possibly TRBD1 or TRBD2 for D (5 bases each). This CDR3 comprises 13 residues. Germline V lookup: CDR1 SQVTM, CDR2 ANQGSEA. V dropped 7 bases and J dropped 1 base, with 13 bases sitting between them. CDR3 region: CSAWETAQETQYF. The CDR3 DNA is TGCAGCGCCTGGGAGACAGCCCAAGAGACCCAGTACTTC.

This clonotype appeared a few times. The chain recombines TRBV5-1 with TRBJ2-7, with D possibly matching TRBD1 (6 bases). Germline loops: CDR1 SGHRS, CDR2 YFSETQ. Trimming pared 0 bases from V and 0 bases from J, leaving 10 bases between. The CDR3 consists of 15 residues. CDR3 DNA sequence: TGCGCCAGCAGCTTGGTGACAGGCAGCTCCTACGAGCAGTACTTC. This sequence encodes CASSLVTGSSYEQYF.

This clonotype has more than one count but fewer than ten. The V and J genes are TRBV7-9 and TRBJ2-1, with D hard to call. The CDR3 totals 17 residues. Deletions cut 5 bases from V and 2 bases from J, with 19 bases between. The germline V gene has CDR1 SEHNR and CDR2 FQNEAQ (reference sequence). Written as DNA, the CDR3 is TGTGCCAGCAGCGCGAAGAGTTCCGTGCACCCCTACAATGAGCAGTTCTTC. Amino acids: CASSAKSSVHPYNEQFF.

The chain recombines TRBV20-1 with TRBJ2-1, with D tentatively TRBD1 or TRBD2 (5 bases each). Trimming removed 1 base at V and 9 bases at J, with 10 bases between. Per germline, CDR1 DFQATT and CDR2 SNEGSKA (reference sequence). There are 12 residues in the CDR3. Here the CDR3 reads CSARVSRGEQFF. DNA for the CDR3: TGCAGTGCTAGAGTTTCGAGGGGTGAGCAGTTCTTC.